The clone carrying this TCR beta chain has more than one count but fewer than ten. Its specificity is not known. This sample is drawn from a study of identical twins' blood T cells. Study in general: About six alpha and about 6 beta libraries together yielded 50 million or so reads. Study-wide results and caveats: Environmental influences on twin similarity could not be excluded. Abundant TCRbeta CDR3s overlapped more between twins than with unrelated donors.

Germline V gene lookup returns CDR1 MNHEY and CDR2 SMNVEV (reference sequence). With 5 bases clipped from V and 4 bases from J, the junction kept 10 bases outside the gene matches. The length of the CDR3 is 15 residues. Each TCR cDNA library carried sample-specific barcodes on both ends. TCRdb ran MiXCR on the 5' RACE reads and lists one entry per CDR3 protein. This repertoire shows 350,000 to 400,000 distinct CDR3 sequences, 28% found once; its top ten account for 6.1%. This clonotype was obtained from a woman aged 18-55 years in good health. The V call is TRBV27, the J call TRBJ1-2; TRBD1 aligns across 7 bases. The sequencing input was PBMCs. CDR3 loop: CASSMGQQGIYGYTF. The CDR3 DNA sequence: TGTGCCAGCAGTATGGGGCAACAGGGGATCTATGGCTACACCTTC.